Each of the 15 T cell receptor beta chains below was sequenced from the same sample in a study of CD8 T cells in Susac syndrome. RNA, at roughly 0.45 to 1 ug, was reverse transcribed with random hexamers. MiXCR was run by TCRdb on the immunoSEQ multiplex PCR reads, yielding one entry per CDR3 protein. The repertoire includes under 300,000 distinct CDR3 sequences, 90% to 96% of them detected once, and less than 0.11% sits in the top ten. The material sequenced was CD4+ T cells from PBMCs. These receptors originate from a human donor with Susac syndrome.

V usage is TRBV15 and J usage is TRBJ2-2; 7 bases agree with TRBD1. With 8 bases clipped from V and 7 bases from J, the junction kept 7 bases outside the gene matches. CDR3 length: 13 residues. Germline assignment: CDR1 LNHNV and CDR2 YYDKDF (reference sequence). CDR3 nucleotides: TGTGCCACCTCGAACAGGGGCGGCGGGGAGCTGTTTTTT. Translated: CATSNRGGGELFF.

This clonotype was detected once. This rearrangement joins TRBV6-1 to TRBJ2-4; 9 positions match TRBD2. Per germline, CDR1 MNHNS and CDR2 SASEGT. CDR3 length equals 17 residues. The V segment lost 8 bases and the J segment 2 bases; nucleotides outside the gene matches: 13. CDR3 amino acids: CASRDTSGRRTKNIQYF. In DNA form, the CDR3 reads TGTGCCAGCCGGGACACAAGCGGGAGGCGGACCAAAAACATTCAGTACTTC.

This sequence joins TRBV7-9 and TRBJ1-1; D is undetermined. The CDR3 is 13 residues long. Germline lookup yields CDR1 SEHNR and CDR2 FQNEAQ (reference sequence). V lost 6 bases, J lost 0 bases, and 8 bases lay in between. CDR3 in amino acids: CASSLTVNTEAFF. The CDR3 nucleotides are TGTGCCAGCAGTTTGACTGTGAACACTGAAGCTTTCTTT.

The chain joins TRBV12-3 or TRBV12-4 to TRBJ2-2; D may match TRBD1 or TRBD2 (5 bases each). With 6 bases removed from V and 7 bases from J, the gap between germline ends came to 12 bases. CDR3 length: 13 amino acids. The CDR3 coding sequence is TGTGCCAGCAGCCCAAGGGGAGACGGGGAGCTGTTTTTT. Translating it yields CASSPRGDGELFF.

This rearrangement joins TRBV30 to TRBJ2-1; 9 positions match TRBD1. V shed 7 bases, J shed 2 bases, and the junction held 9 bases outside the gene matches. The CDR3 runs to 15 residues. From germline, CDR1 is GTSNPN and CDR2 SVGIG (reference sequence). The CDR3 coding sequence is TGTGCCTTGGACCCCGGGACAGGGACCTACAATGAGCAGTTCTTC. It codes for CALDPGTGTYNEQFF.

The chain employs TRBV20-1 and TRBJ1-2; tentatively, D is TRBD1 (6 bases). V lost 6 bases, J lost 4 bases, and 12 bases lay in between. Germline assignment: CDR1 DFQATT and CDR2 SNEGSKA (reference sequence). The CDR3 extends over 12 amino acids. The CDR3 coding sequence is TGCAGTGCCAGGACAGCCCGCTATGGCTACACCTTC. Translated: CSARTARYGYTF.

J is TRBJ2-1 and V is TRBV3-1; TRBD2 agrees at 10 bases. Germline CDR1 is LGHDT and CDR2 is YNNKEL (reference sequence). Germline trimming cut 4 bases from V and 6 bases from J; bases unmatched to any gene: 6. CDR3 length: 15 residues. CDR3 sequence (DNA): TGTGCCAGCAGCCCCACTCGACTAGCGGGCAATGAGCAGTTCTTC. Amino acids: CASSPTRLAGNEQFF.

The CDR3 DNA is TGCAGCGTTGAACCCTTCTCCTACAATGAGCAGTTCTTC. As protein: CSVEPFSYNEQFF. This chain uses TRBV29-1 with TRBJ2-1; D unresolved. CDR1 is SQVTM, CDR2 ANQGSEA, per germline. The CDR3 length is 13 residues. Trimming removed 2 bases from V and 0 bases from J, with 5 bases in between.

V and J are TRBV29-1 and TRBJ2-1, with D perhaps TRBD2 (5 bases). Germline values: CDR1 SQVTM, CDR2 ANQGSEA. V lost 5 bases and J lost 6, with 11 bases in between. The CDR3 is 12 amino acids. CDR3 nucleotide sequence: TGCAGCGTTCGGGGTACTAGCAATGAGCAGTTCTTC. This sequence encodes CSVRGTSNEQFF.

V and J are TRBV28 and TRBJ1-2; no clear D. CDR1 is MDHEN and CDR2 is SYDVKM in the germline V gene. This CDR3 has 12 residues. Trimming cost V 5 bases and J 7 bases, with 11 bases left between them. The CDR3 DNA sequence: TGTGCCAGCAGTCTCCGGACTCTTGGCTACACCTTC. Protein sequence: CASSLRTLGYTF.

This clonotype occurred once. The V gene is TRBV28, the J gene TRBJ2-7, with 10 nucleotides matching TRBD2. The CDR3 covers 13 residues. CDR1 is MDHEN and CDR2 is SYDVKM in the germline V gene. The junction had 4 bases not matched to a gene; V was cut back by 7 bases and J by 4 bases. CDR3: CASTGAGGYEQYF. The CDR3 bases are TGTGCCAGCACAGGAGCGGGAGGGTACGAGCAGTACTTC.

The chain links TRBV29-1 to TRBJ1-3, with D unresolved. This CDR3 region has 11 residues. The V gene's germline CDR1 is SQVTM and CDR2 ANQGSEA. The ends were cut back, 3 bases at V and 4 bases at J, with 4 bases in the middle. The CDR3 protein is CSVDFGNTIYF. The CDR3 nucleotides are TGCAGCGTTGATTTCGGAAACACCATATATTTT.

The CDR3 here is CSAGAAGSSYEQYF. CDR3 sequence (DNA): TGCAGTGCAGGGGCAGCGGGCAGCTCCTACGAGCAGTACTTC. J is TRBJ2-7 and V is TRBV20-1, with D possibly TRBD2 on 6 matching bases. Trimming stripped 6 bases from V and 0 bases from J, with 15 bases between. This CDR3 has 14 amino acids. Germline V lookup: CDR1 DFQATT, CDR2 SNEGSKA (reference sequence).

V and J are TRBV18 and TRBJ1-2, with TRBD1 as a possible D gene (5 bases). The CDR3 covers 15 residues. The germline V gene has CDR1 KGHSH and CDR2 LQKENI. V dropped 3 bases and J dropped 6 bases, with 17 bases sitting between them. The CDR3 loop is CASSPTLESGNGYTF. The DNA of the CDR3 is TGTGCCAGCTCACCTACACTGGAGTCAGGGAATGGCTACACCTTC. The full variable domain, rest sourced from reference TRBV18 and TRBJ1-2, is NAGVMQNPRHLVRRRGQEARLRCSPMKGHSHVYWYRQLPEEGLKFMVYLQKENIIDESGMPKERFSAEFPKEGPSILRIQQVVRGDSAAYFCASSPTLESGNGYTFGSGTRLTVV.

This clonotype was observed a single time. The genes are TRBV30 and TRBJ2-3, with D unresolved. The CDR3 runs 12 residues. Germline loops: CDR1 GTSNPN, CDR2 SVGIG (reference sequence). With 2 bases removed from V and 6 bases from J, the gap between germline ends came to 9 bases. CDR3 DNA: TGTGCCTGGAGTCCACCCCGGGATACGCAGTATTTT. It translates to CAWSPPRDTQYF.